Included here is one T cell receptor (beta chain) sequence, with context. Its antigen is unidentified. The data belong to a study of TIL therapy for anti-PD-1-resistant metastatic lung cancer. The wider study: Patients had a median age of almost 55 years (range roughly 35-80). A few tumors were EGFR-mutant and two were ALK-rearranged.

Trimming shortened V by 4 bases and J by 0 bases, and 9 bases separated the two germline ends. CDR3 length equals 14 residues. Looked up from germline, CDR1 is KGHSH and CDR2 is LQKENI. This was the immunoSEQ v3 assay. Clones were sequenced by immunoSEQ multiplex PCR, and TCRdb holds only the in-frame ones, with some missing. The sample has about 100,000 clones, roughly 65% seen once. Noted time point: pre-treatment sample, taken before nivolumab and TIL therapy. Tumor tissue came from excised metastases, mostly pleural nodules or supraclavicular lymph nodes. Broader study findings: Many TIL product clones were absent from baseline tumor, suggesting clonal contraction. TIL cultures after expansion showed higher clonality and lower diversity than baseline tumor (median roughly 6.3% vs 31%).

The sequence was collected from a person between 25 and 80 years old with non-small cell lung cancer. The chain has TRBV18 and TRBJ1-2; tentatively, D is TRBD1 (6 bases). The material sequenced was tumor tissue, taken at baseline. The CDR3, as DNA: TGTGCCAGCTCACGGGACAAGTCTAACTATGGCTACACCTTC. As protein: CASSRDKSNYGYTF.